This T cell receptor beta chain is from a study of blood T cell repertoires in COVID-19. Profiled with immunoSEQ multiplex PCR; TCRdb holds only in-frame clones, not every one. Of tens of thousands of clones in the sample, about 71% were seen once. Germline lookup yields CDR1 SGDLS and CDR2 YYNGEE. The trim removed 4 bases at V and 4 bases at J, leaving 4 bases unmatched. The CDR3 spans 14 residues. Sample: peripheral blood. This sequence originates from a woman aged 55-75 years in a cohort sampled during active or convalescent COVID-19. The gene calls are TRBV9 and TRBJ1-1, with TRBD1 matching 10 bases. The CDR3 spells CASSPGQGFTEAFF. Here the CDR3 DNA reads TGTGCCAGCAGCCCGGGACAGGGGTTCACTGAAGCTTTCTTT.